The 18 T cell receptor beta chains reported below all come from one sample, sequenced in a study of T-cell memory formation after mild COVID-19. TCRdb itself ran the 5' RACE reads through MiXCR, one entry per CDR3 protein. Of around 310,000 distinct CDR3 sequences listed, roughly 15% were seen once; the top ten hold approximately 20%. Input material: PBMCs or a T cell subset sorted from them (not recorded which). The receptors stem from a man aged 18 to 30 who had mild COVID-19 (a few samples of this study predate the infection). Cell type and time point are not known.

The chain carries TRBV5-1 and TRBJ2-5; 8 bases line up with TRBD1. Germline CDR1 is SGHRS and CDR2 is YFSETQ. CDR3 length: 15 amino acids. Trimming took 5 bases from V and 4 from J; bases not matched to a gene: 10. This CDR3 is CASRPTGGTGETQYF. CDR3 DNA: TGCGCCAGCAGGCCAACAGGGGGAACGGGAGAGACCCAGTACTTC.

A few counts support this clonotype. Here the CDR3 reads CASSWGGSNEQFF. DNA for the CDR3: TGTGCCAGCAGTTGGGGGGGGAGCAATGAGCAGTTCTTC. The V and J genes are TRBV7-9 and TRBJ2-1; 7 nucleotides match TRBD2. Germline V gene data show CDR1 as SEHNR and CDR2 as FQNEAQ (reference sequence). With V trimmed by 6 bases and J by 6 bases, 5 bases remained unmatched. CDR3 length: 13 amino acids.

This clonotype was found many times. The V and J genes are TRBV3-1 and TRBJ2-1, with unresolved D. CDR1 LGHDT and CDR2 YNNKEL come from the germline V gene (reference sequence). With 7 bases removed from V and 7 bases from J, the gap between germline ends came to 14 bases. The CDR3 runs 13 residues. The CDR3 is CASKHSGSNEQFF. DNA for the CDR3: TGTGCCAGCAAACACTCAGGCTCGAATGAGCAGTTCTTC.

This clonotype has only a few counts. The chain uses TRBV6-5 and TRBJ1-2, with 9 bases aligning to TRBD1. V gave up 6 bases and J gave up 4 bases; unmatched junction bases: 12. The CDR3 sequence is 16 residues long. CDR1 and CDR2 from the germline V gene are MNHEY and SVGAGI. The CDR3 coding sequence is TGTGCCAGCAGCCGGGACAGGGTTTTCTTCTTCTATGGCTACACCTTC. This sequence encodes CASSRDRVFFFYGYTF.

Here the CDR3 reads CASSQDSVLAGEYTDTQYF. The DNA of the CDR3 is TGTGCCAGCAGCCAAGATTCGGTTCTAGCGGGGGAGTATACAGATACGCAGTATTTT. The rearrangement links TRBV3-1 to TRBJ2-3, with 10 nucleotides matching TRBD2. The CDR3 has 19 residues. Germline V gene data show CDR1 as LGHDT and CDR2 as YNNKEL (reference sequence). The V segment lost 0 bases and the J segment 3 bases; nucleotides outside the gene matches: 12.

In its sample, this clonotype was seen many times. The V and J genes are TRBV5-1 and TRBJ2-1; 9 bases agree with TRBD1. The CDR3 consists of 15 residues. The germline gives CDR1 SGHRS, CDR2 YFSETQ. Trimming took 6 bases from V and 9 from J; bases not matched to a gene: 13. The CDR3 DNA follows: TGCGCCAGCACCGTCCCGGGACAGGGACAGGGTGAGCAGTTCTTC. Amino acids: CASTVPGQGQGEQFF.

V usage is TRBV7-2 and J usage is TRBJ2-3; a weak D match, TRBD2 (7 bases). The germline CDR1 and CDR2 sequences are SGHTA and FQGNSA. V was pared by 5 bases and J by 2 bases, with 17 bases between. The CDR3 has 16 residues. The CDR3 region is CASSPRGGFYTDTQYF. The DNA of the CDR3 is TGTGCCAGCAGCCCGAGGGGGGGGTTCTACACAGATACGCAGTATTTT.

This clonotype was found a few times. The chain couples TRBV11-2 to TRBJ1-1; D remains unclear. The CDR3 runs 13 residues. CDR1 is SGHAT, CDR2 FQNNGV, per germline. The V and J ends lost 5 bases and 7 bases respectively, with 14 bases between them. The CDR3 DNA reads as TGTGCCAGCAGCACCAACTTCAGGAATGAAGCTTTCTTT. Protein: CASSTNFRNEAFF.

In its sample, this clonotype was seen a few times. The chain couples TRBV29-1 to TRBJ1-1; no firm D call. Germline V gene lookup returns CDR1 SQVTM and CDR2 ANQGSEA. The CDR3 loop spans 12 amino acids. Trimming removed 4 bases from V and 1 base from J, with 7 bases in between. The chain's CDR3 is CSVGWGNTEAFF. CDR3 DNA sequence: TGCAGCGTTGGGTGGGGGAACACTGAAGCTTTCTTT.

This clonotype was recorded a few times. This rearrangement joins TRBV7-2 to TRBJ2-5, with 7 bases that match TRBD1. The trim removed 4 bases at V and 7 bases at J, leaving 15 bases unmatched. Germline CDR1 SGHTA, CDR2 FQGNSA. The CDR3 has 16 amino acids. The CDR3 DNA follows: TGTGCCAGCAGCTGGCCGGGACAGCCCCCCGGTTGGACCCAGTACTTC. Translation gives CASSWPGQPPGWTQYF.

A few counts support this clonotype. J is TRBJ2-3 and V is TRBV11-2, with 7 bases matching TRBD2. CDR1 SGHAT and CDR2 FQNNGV come from the germline V gene. Losses at the gene ends were 8 bases for V and 5 bases for J; bases not matched to a gene: 7. This CDR3 spans 13 amino acids. CDR3 coding DNA: TGTGCCAGCGGCGGGGGAGGAGGAGATACGCAGTATTTT. Protein: CASGGGGGDTQYF.

The rearrangement joins TRBV7-6 to TRBJ2-1, with D tentatively TRBD1 (6 bases). CDR3 length: 14 amino acids. Between the trimmed V and J ends, which lost 5 bases and 7 bases, there was a span of 15 bases. The germline gives CDR1 SGHVS, CDR2 FNYEAQ. The CDR3 DNA follows: TGTGCCAGCAGCCACCCTCTCAGGGGAAATGAGCAGTTCTTC. Amino acids: CASSHPLRGNEQFF.

The genes are TRBV15 and TRBJ1-2; D gene uncertain. The CDR3 has 14 amino acids. V shed 3 bases and J shed 7 bases, with 15 bases lying between them. Germline V gene data show CDR1 as LNHNV and CDR2 as YYDKDF (reference sequence). The CDR3 is CATSRSPLAGGYTF. The DNA of the CDR3 is TGTGCCACCAGCAGGTCGCCCTTGGCGGGTGGCTACACCTTC.

The chain links TRBV4-1 to TRBJ1-1; maybe TRBD1 (5 bases). The CDR3 totals 16 residues. Between the trimmed V and J ends, which lost 0 bases and 1 base, there was a span of 12 bases. Germline V lookup: CDR1 MGHRA, CDR2 YSYEKL. In DNA, the CDR3 is TGCGCCAGCAGCCAAGAGGAGGGGCGATGGAACACTGAAGCTTTCTTT. Amino acids: CASSQEEGRWNTEAFF.

This clonotype was observed a few times. The V gene is TRBV20-1, the J gene TRBJ1-5; D perhaps matches TRBD1 (6 bases). Trimming took 6 bases from V and 5 from J, leaving 17 bases between them. There are 14 residues in the CDR3. Germline V gives CDR1 DFQATT, CDR2 SNEGSKA (reference sequence). The CDR3 here is CSAAQGPSDQPQHF. DNA for the CDR3: TGCAGTGCAGCTCAGGGGCCCTCAGATCAGCCCCAGCATTTT.

This clonotype was counted ten times or more. The DNA for the CDR3 is TGCGCCAGCAGCTTGGCAGGGCGTGGAGGCACTGAAGCTTTCTTT. Its translation is CASSLAGRGGTEAFF. The J gene is TRBJ1-1, the V gene TRBV5-1; possible D gene TRBD1, 5 bases. Trimming left V 0 bases short and J 4 bases short, with 13 bases between. Germline CDR1 reads SGHRS; CDR2 reads YFSETQ. CDR3 length: 15 amino acids.

The chain couples TRBV20-1 to TRBJ1-1, with D possibly being TRBD1 (5 bases). V was pared by 3 bases and J by 5 bases, with 13 bases between. Germline-derived CDR1 and CDR2 are DFQATT and SNEGSKA (reference sequence). This CDR3 comprises 13 residues. The CDR3 DNA reads TGCAGTGCTAGGGGGGACCGATGGACTGAAGCTTTCTTT. This encodes CSARGDRWTEAFF.

The sample holds a few counts of this clonotype. The chain carries TRBV2 and TRBJ2-7; 10 bases map to TRBD1. Germline V gene lookup returns CDR1 SNHLY and CDR2 FYNNEI. CDR3 length: 14 residues. The junction had 6 bases not matched to a gene; V was cut back by 7 bases and J by 3 bases. This CDR3 is CASMGDRGNYEQYF. CDR3 bases: TGTGCCAGCATGGGGGACAGGGGAAACTACGAGCAGTACTTC.